Each of the 27 T cell receptor beta chains below was sequenced from the same sample in a study of OX40 agonist ivuxolimab in advanced cancers. Clones were read by immunoSEQ multiplex PCR, and TCRdb kept only the in-frame ones, dropping some. The profile shows around 86,000 clones, approximately 94% of them singletons. The sequencing used CD4+ or CD8+ T cells sorted from blood, collected in a trial of the OX40 agonist ivuxolimab. The receptor set was obtained from an adult with an advanced solid tumor such as melanoma, head and neck, liver or kidney cancer.

This clone was recorded only once. The V call is TRBV6-1, the J call TRBJ1-2; D unclear. This CDR3 is built from 14 residues. V lost 1 base, J lost 4 bases, and 10 bases lay in between. Germline V gives CDR1 MNHNS, CDR2 SASEGT. The CDR3 DNA sequence: TGTGCCAGCAGTGAAGTCCCCGGTGGCTATGGCTACACCTTC. It specifies CASSEVPGGYGYTF.

This clone was observed a few times. The chain employs TRBV5-6 and TRBJ1-2, with D hard to call. Germline V gene data show CDR1 as SGHDT and CDR2 as YYEEEE. V dropped 5 bases and J dropped 0 bases, with 17 bases sitting between them. The length of the CDR3 is 16 residues. CDR3 DNA sequence: TGTGCCAGCAGTCCCCCCAATGTAGTCACTAACTATGGCTACACCTTC. It is translated as CASSPPNVVTNYGYTF.

The J gene is TRBJ2-2, the V gene TRBV4-3; 10 nucleotides line up with TRBD2. This CDR3 region has 18 residues. V was clipped by 0 bases and J by 1 base; unmatched bases: 5. Germline assignment: CDR1 LGHNA and CDR2 YSLEER. This CDR3 reads CASSQDKRLAGNTGELFF. The DNA of the CDR3 is TGCGCCAGCAGCCAAGATAAGCGACTAGCGGGGAACACCGGGGAGCTGTTTTTT.

The chain uses TRBV2 and TRBJ1-3; 7 nucleotides agree with TRBD1. This CDR3 region has 17 residues. The V gene end was trimmed by 1 base and the J gene end by 4 bases; junction bases not matched to a gene: 10. Per the germline V gene, CDR1 is SNHLY and CDR2 is FYNNEI. The CDR3 reads CASSEEERQGPGNTIYF. CDR3 bases: TGTGCCAGCAGTGAAGAGGAAAGACAGGGACCGGGAAACACCATATATTTT. The whole variable domain, remainder taken from reference TRBV2 and TRBJ1-3, is EPEVTQTPSHQVTQMGQEVILRCVPISNHLYFYWYRQILGQKVEFLVSFYNNEISEKSEIFDDQFSVERPDGSNFTLKIRSTKLEDSAMYFCASSEEERQGPGNTIYFGEGSWLTVV.

The genes are TRBV27 and TRBJ1-1; D unclear. This CDR3 spans 12 amino acids. With 11 bases removed from V and 0 bases from J, the gap between germline ends came to 10 bases. Germline lookup yields CDR1 MNHEY and CDR2 SMNVEV (reference sequence). The CDR3 DNA follows: TGTGCCTCAAAAACCTTGAACACTGAAGCTTTCTTT. Translated: CASKTLNTEAFF.

The chain has TRBV7-6 and TRBJ2-1; TRBD1 or TRBD2 may be the D gene (5 bases each). Germline V lookup: CDR1 SGHVS, CDR2 FNYEAQ. V was pared by 1 base and J by 11 bases, with 12 bases between. The CDR3 is 13 residues long. CDR3 coding DNA: TGTGCCAGCAGCTTAGGGCCTGGGGACCAGCAGTTCTTC. It translates to CASSLGPGDQQFF.

The table lists this clone with a few counts. The CDR3 bases are TGTGCCAGCGGGGTGAACACTGAAGCTTTCTTT. Translated, it gives CASGVNTEAFF. The chain recombines TRBV6-6 with TRBJ1-1; D remains unclear. This CDR3 spans 11 amino acids. V was trimmed by 8 bases and J by 0 bases, leaving 4 bases between them. The germline V gene has CDR1 MNHNY and CDR2 SVGAGI (reference sequence).

This chain connects TRBV29-1 to TRBJ2-7; a weak D match, TRBD2 (6 bases). Germline V gives CDR1 SQVTM, CDR2 ANQGSEA. Deletions cut 6 bases from V and 1 base from J, with 10 bases between. This CDR3 spans 12 amino acids. CDR3 residues: CSVDGGSYEQYF. The CDR3 DNA sequence: TGCAGCGTAGACGGAGGGTCCTACGAGCAGTACTTC.

The V and J genes are TRBV5-1 and TRBJ1-2; TRBD1 might be the D (5 bases). Per germline, CDR1 SGHRS and CDR2 YFSETQ. V lost 4 bases and J lost 1, with 14 bases in between. The CDR3 is 15 residues long. The CDR3 DNA reads as TGCGCCAGCAGCCTCACTCGGGACCTTAACTATGGCTACACCTTC. This translates into CASSLTRDLNYGYTF.

This chain links TRBV6-5 with TRBJ1-2; 7 bases map to TRBD1. Losses at the gene ends were 4 bases for V and 4 bases for J; bases not matched to a gene: 6. Germline V gives CDR1 MNHEY, CDR2 SVGAGI. CDR3 length: 14 residues. CDR3 in DNA: TGTGCCAGCAGTTTAGTCAGGGGGGGCTATGGCTACACCTTC. Its translation: CASSLVRGGYGYTF.

This sequence joins TRBV4-3 and TRBJ2-1; D assignment may be TRBD1 or TRBD2 (5 bases each). The CDR3 is 16 amino acids. V was clipped by 4 bases and J by 2 bases, with 15 bases between them. Germline CDR1 LGHNA, CDR2 YSLEER. This chain's CDR3 is CASSPQRGPAYNEQFF. DNA for the CDR3: TGCGCCAGCAGCCCCCAACGGGGCCCAGCCTACAATGAGCAGTTCTTC.

This clone was seen only a few times. This sequence joins TRBV27 and TRBJ1-2; D not certain. V lost 2 bases to trimming and J lost 3 bases, with 7 bases between them. The CDR3 is 13 residues long. CDR1 is MNHEY, CDR2 SMNVEV, per germline (reference sequence). CDR3 sequence: CASSLSQDYGYTF. Written as DNA, the CDR3 is TGTGCCAGCAGTTTAAGCCAGGACTATGGCTACACCTTC.

V usage is TRBV4-3 and J usage is TRBJ2-7; D is ambiguous. Germline V gene lookup returns CDR1 LGHNA and CDR2 YSLEER. The CDR3 extends over 14 amino acids. The germline V and J ends were trimmed by 0 bases and 3 bases, with 9 bases remaining between them. CDR3 bases: TGCGCCAGCAGCCAAGAGACCCTTAACTACGAGCAGTACTTC. Its translation is CASSQETLNYEQYF.

The V call is TRBV27, the J call TRBJ2-1, with TRBD2 identical over 14 bases. V was clipped by 5 bases and J by 7 bases; unmatched bases: 7. The CDR3 covers 16 residues. The germline V gene encodes CDR1 MNHEY and CDR2 SMNVEV (reference sequence). The chain's CDR3 is CASSHGTSGRGNEQFF. CDR3 bases: TGTGCCAGCAGTCACGGGACTAGCGGGAGAGGGAATGAGCAGTTCTTC.

In the case of this clone: At one end, the junction sequence differs from germline, possibly due to a read error. The rearrangement uses TRBV7-7 and TRBJ2-1; TRBD2 matches 7 bases. The CDR3 has 15 amino acids. The germline gives CDR1 SSHAT, CDR2 FNYEAQ (reference sequence). The CDR3 sequence: CASSLRLAAYNEQFF. CDR3 coding DNA: TGTGCTAGCAGCTTGAGGCTAGCGGCGTACAATGAGCAGTTCTTC.

The chain combines TRBV27 with TRBJ2-5, with D possibly being TRBD2 (5 bases). The CDR3 runs to 12 residues. V was clipped by 6 bases and J by 0 bases, with 5 bases between them. The germline V gene encodes CDR1 MNHEY and CDR2 SMNVEV (reference sequence). In DNA, the CDR3 is TGTGCCAGCAGGGACTACCAAGAGACCCAGTACTTC. The encoded protein is CASRDYQETQYF.

This clone appeared a single time. The chain has TRBV5-1 and TRBJ1-2; 8 positions agree with TRBD1. CDR3 length: 16 amino acids. V lost 0 bases to trimming and J lost 6 bases; unmatched junction nucleotides: 10. The germline gives CDR1 SGHRS, CDR2 YFSETQ. The CDR3 region has the DNA TGCGCCAGCAGCTTGGCCGGACAGGGAAGGGGTGATGGCTACACCTTC. Translating it yields CASSLAGQGRGDGYTF.

This clone showed up just once. The chain joins TRBV5-6 to TRBJ2-7; TRBD1 aligns across 9 bases. The CDR3 covers 14 residues. The V and J ends lost 4 bases and 4 bases, in that order; junction bases with no gene match: 6. Germline CDR1 SGHDT, CDR2 YYEEEE. CDR3 in amino acids: CASSPGTGPYEQYF. DNA for the CDR3: TGTGCCAGCAGCCCCGGGACAGGGCCGTACGAGCAGTACTTC.

This clone was seen once. The J gene is TRBJ1-2, the V gene TRBV15; tentative D call: TRBD1 (5 bases). Trimming shortened V by 6 bases and J by 3 bases, and 14 bases separated the two germline ends. This CDR3 is built from 14 residues. Germline CDR1 LNHNV, CDR2 YYDKDF (reference sequence). DNA for the CDR3: TGTGCCACCAGGGCCAGGGCTCTTGACTATGGCTACACCTTC. Protein sequence: CATRARALDYGYTF. Together with reference TRBV15 and TRBJ1-2, the CDR3 gives the full variable domain: DAMVIQNPRYQVTQFGKPVTLSCSQTLNHNVMYWYQQKSSQAPKLLFHYYDKDFNNEADTPDNFQSRRPNTSFCFLDIRSPGLGDTAMYLCATRARALDYGYTFGSGTRLTVV.

V usage is TRBV15 and J usage is TRBJ1-4; TRBD1 matches at 8 bases. Germline trimming cut 0 bases from V and 8 bases from J; bases unmatched to any gene: 8. The germline CDR1 and CDR2 sequences are LNHNV and YYDKDF (reference sequence). The CDR3 covers 16 residues. The DNA of the CDR3 is TGTGCCACCAGCAGAGATAGGGCAGGGGGCAACGAAAAACTGTTTTTT. Its translation is CATSRDRAGGNEKLFF.

The genes are TRBV7-8 and TRBJ2-1; TRBD2 matches 10 bases. The CDR3 totals 18 residues. CDR1 and CDR2 (germline): SGHVS, FQNEAQ. With 5 bases clipped from V and 0 bases from J, the junction kept 10 bases outside the gene matches. Written as DNA, the CDR3 is TGTGCCAGCAGCGCTCAAGTTAGCGGGGGGCCCTCCTACAATGAGCAGTTCTTC. Translating gives CASSAQVSGGPSYNEQFF.

V usage is TRBV7-6 and J usage is TRBJ2-5, with 15 bases identical to TRBD2. The CDR3 runs 17 residues. The trim removed 4 bases at V and 5 bases at J, leaving 8 bases unmatched. The germline gives CDR1 SGHVS, CDR2 FNYEAQ. CDR3 sequence: CASSSGTSGGPRETQYF. The CDR3 DNA is TGTGCCAGCAGCTCAGGGACTAGCGGGGGGCCACGGGAGACCCAGTACTTC.

In this sample, this clone turned up once. The genes are TRBV6-1 and TRBJ2-1; TRBD1 aligns across 7 bases. V gave up 2 bases and J gave up 5 bases; unmatched junction bases: 18. Germline CDR1 MNHNS, CDR2 SASEGT. The CDR3 has 19 amino acids. This CDR3 is CASSERFGTGTETDNEQFF. As DNA, the CDR3 is TGTGCCAGCAGTGAACGGTTTGGTACTGGGACAGAAACCGACAATGAGCAGTTCTTC.

The CDR3 protein is CASSWGLEGYEQFF. The CDR3, as DNA: TGTGCCAGCAGTTGGGGACTAGAGGGCTATGAGCAGTTCTTC. This chain links TRBV27 with TRBJ2-1; 8 nucleotides agree with TRBD2. Germline CDR1 is MNHEY and CDR2 is SMNVEV (reference sequence). V lost 4 bases, J lost 8 bases, and 7 bases stayed unmatched. The CDR3 is 14 amino acids.

V is TRBV5-1 and J is TRBJ1-2; 7 positions match TRBD1. Germline V gene data show CDR1 as SGHRS and CDR2 as YFSETQ. Trimming at V came to 2 bases and at J to 6 bases, leaving 4 bases not matched to a gene. The length of the CDR3 is 13 residues. The CDR3 nucleotides read TGCGCCAGCAGCTTTACAGGGGAGGATGGCTACACCTTC. This gives the protein CASSFTGEDGYTF. The full variable domain, its missing parts supplied by reference TRBV5-1 and TRBJ1-2, is KAGVTQTPRYLIKTRGQQVTLSCSPISGHRSVSWYQQTPGQGLQFLFEYFSETQRNKGNFPGRFSGRQFSNSRSEMNVSTLELGDSALYLCASSFTGEDGYTFGSGTRLTVV.

To note about this clone: A read error may account for a junction end that differs from germline. J is TRBJ1-2 and V is TRBV23-1; TRBD1 agrees at 7 bases. TRBV23-1 is flagged as an ORF with uncertain function. The CDR3 totals 13 residues. The CDR3 here is CASSDQGVRALFF. The CDR3 DNA reads TGCGCCAGCAGTGATCAGGGGGTGAGGGCCCTCTTCTTC.

This rearrangement joins TRBV7-6 to TRBJ1-1; D may be TRBD1 (6 bases). The CDR3 extends over 13 amino acids. Trimming pared 2 bases from V and 9 bases from J, leaving 13 bases between. Germline lookup yields CDR1 SGHVS and CDR2 FNYEAQ. The CDR3 here is CASSLLGGVQAFF. DNA of the CDR3: TGTGCCAGCAGCTTATTGGGGGGCGTACAAGCTTTCTTT.